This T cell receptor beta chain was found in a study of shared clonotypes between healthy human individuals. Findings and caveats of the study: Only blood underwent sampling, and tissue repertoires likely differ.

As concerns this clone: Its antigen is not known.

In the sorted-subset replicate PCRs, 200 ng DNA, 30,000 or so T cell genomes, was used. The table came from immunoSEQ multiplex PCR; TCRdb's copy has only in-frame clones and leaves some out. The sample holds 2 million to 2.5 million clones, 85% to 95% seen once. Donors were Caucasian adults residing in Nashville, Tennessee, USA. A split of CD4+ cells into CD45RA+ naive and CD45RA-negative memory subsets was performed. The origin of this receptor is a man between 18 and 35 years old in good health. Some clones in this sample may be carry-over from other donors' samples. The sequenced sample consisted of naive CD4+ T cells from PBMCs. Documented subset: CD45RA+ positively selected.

CDR3 sequence: CASSLGGRAGSYEQYF. CDR3 nucleotide sequence: TGTGCCAGCAGCTTGGGCGGGAGGGCCGGCTCCTACGAGCAGTACTTC. The rearrangement uses TRBV5-8 and TRBJ2-7; 9 positions agree with TRBD2. J lost 0 bases, V lost 0 bases, and 4 bases had no gene match. Germline lookup yields CDR1 SGHTS and CDR2 YDEGEE. The CDR3 extends over 16 amino acids.